What follows are 6 T cell receptor beta chains derived from one specimen sequenced in a study of beta chain features in type 1 diabetes. All of the isolated RNA was reverse transcribed, so expressed TCRB transcripts were sequenced. Using immunoSEQ multiplex PCR, the repertoire was profiled, and TCRdb retains in-frame clones only, with some absent. This table holds 300,000 to 400,000 clones, 8% to 10% found once. Which antigens these TCRs recognize remains unknown. General study findings and limits: For Type 1 diabetes patients, all four CD4+ subsets carried TCRB CDR3s that were moderately but significantly shorter.

What was sequenced was central memory CD4+ T cells from blood. The receptor source for this set is a man between 25 and 39 years old with type 1 diabetes.

This sequence joins TRBV5-1 and TRBJ2-5; the D gene is possibly TRBD2 (6 bases). Trimming removed 4 bases from V and 2 bases from J, with 12 bases in between. This CDR3 has 14 residues. The germline V gene has CDR1 SGHRS and CDR2 YFSETQ. This chain's CDR3 is CASSRLGGQETQYF. DNA for the CDR3: TGCGCCAGCAGCCGACTGGGGGGACAAGAGACCCAGTACTTC.

The rearrangement joins TRBV6-6 to TRBJ1-2; weak D call: TRBD1 (5 bases). V was clipped by 10 bases and J by 4 bases, with 16 bases between them. Germline V CDR1 and CDR2: MNHNY, SVGAGI (reference sequence). The CDR3 length is 13 residues. The CDR3 reads CATGSGGFYGYTF. The CDR3 DNA is TGTGCCACCGGCAGTGGGGGGTTCTATGGCTACACCTTC.

This clone showed up just a few times. This likely came from a read error, as a far larger clone is one base away. The V gene is TRBV11-2, the J gene TRBJ2-3, with 11 bases aligning to TRBD1. With 5 bases clipped from V and 4 bases from J, the junction kept 2 bases outside the gene matches. The germline gives CDR1 SGHAT, CDR2 FQNNGV. The CDR3 length is 14 residues. Here the CDR3 reads CASSPGQGADTQYF. For the CDR3, the DNA is TGTGCCAGCAGCCCGGGACAGGGGGCAGATACGCAGTATTTT.

This chain joins TRBV30 and TRBJ2-7; D not certain. The germline V gene has CDR1 GTSNPN and CDR2 SVGIG (reference sequence). V was clipped by 8 bases and J by 0 bases, with 17 bases between them. The CDR3 is 14 residues long. CDR3 protein: CASSPTYNSYEQYF. The CDR3 DNA is TGTGCCAGCAGCCCTACATACAACTCCTACGAGCAGTACTTC.

This clone was seen at least ten times. The chain links TRBV2 to TRBJ1-1; maybe TRBD1 (5 bases). Trimming removed 5 bases at V and 5 bases at J, with 12 bases between. The length of the CDR3 is 13 residues. In germline, CDR1 is SNHLY, CDR2 FYNNEI. CDR3 sequence: CASSRDRGTEAFF. CDR3 in DNA: TGTGCCAGCAGTAGAGACAGAGGGACTGAAGCTTTCTTT. The whole variable domain, filled in from reference TRBV2 and TRBJ1-1, reads EPEVTQTPSHQVTQMGQEVILRCVPISNHLYFYWYRQILGQKVEFLVSFYNNEISEKSEIFDDQFSVERPDGSNFTLKIRSTKLEDSAMYFCASSRDRGTEAFFGQGTRLTVV.

This clone has at least ten counts. The chain links TRBV21-1 to TRBJ2-4; the tabulated D call, TRBD1, remains unverified against the DNA. TRBV21-1 is a listed pseudogene. The CDR3 has 17 residues. DNA for the CDR3: TGTGCCAGCAGCTCCACGGGACAGGGGGAGGCCAAAAACATTCAGTACTTC. Translated, it gives CASSSTGQGEAKNIQYF.